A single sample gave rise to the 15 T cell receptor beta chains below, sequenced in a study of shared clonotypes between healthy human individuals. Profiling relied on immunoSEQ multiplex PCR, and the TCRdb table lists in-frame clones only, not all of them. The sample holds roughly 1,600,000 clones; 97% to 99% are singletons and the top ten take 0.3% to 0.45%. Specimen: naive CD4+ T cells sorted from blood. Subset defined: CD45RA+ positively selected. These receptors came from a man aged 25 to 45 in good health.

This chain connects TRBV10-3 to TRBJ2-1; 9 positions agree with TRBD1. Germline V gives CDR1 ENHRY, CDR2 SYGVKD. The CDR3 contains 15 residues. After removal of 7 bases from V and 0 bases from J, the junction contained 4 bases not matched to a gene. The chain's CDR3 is CAIKGQGSSYNEQFF. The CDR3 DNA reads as TGTGCCATCAAGGGACAGGGTTCCTCCTACAATGAGCAGTTCTTC.

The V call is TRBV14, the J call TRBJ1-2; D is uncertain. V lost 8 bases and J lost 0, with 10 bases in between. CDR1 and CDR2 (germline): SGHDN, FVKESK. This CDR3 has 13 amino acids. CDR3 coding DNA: TGTGCCAGCCGGGTTGCAGCTAACTATGGCTACACCTTC. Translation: CASRVAANYGYTF.

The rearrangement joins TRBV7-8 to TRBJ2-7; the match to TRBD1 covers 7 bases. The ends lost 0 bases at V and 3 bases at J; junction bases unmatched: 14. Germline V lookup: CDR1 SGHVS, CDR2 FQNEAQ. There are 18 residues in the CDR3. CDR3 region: CASSLAGLWGQSFYEQYF. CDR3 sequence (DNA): TGTGCCAGCAGCTTAGCGGGGTTGTGGGGACAGTCCTTCTACGAGCAGTACTTC. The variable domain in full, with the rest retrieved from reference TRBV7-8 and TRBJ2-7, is GAGVSQSPRYKVAKRGQDVALRCDPISGHVSLFWYQQALGQGPEFLTYFQNEAQLDKSGLPSDRFFAERPEGSVSTLKIQRTQQEDSAVYLCASSLAGLWGQSFYEQYFGPGTRLTVT.

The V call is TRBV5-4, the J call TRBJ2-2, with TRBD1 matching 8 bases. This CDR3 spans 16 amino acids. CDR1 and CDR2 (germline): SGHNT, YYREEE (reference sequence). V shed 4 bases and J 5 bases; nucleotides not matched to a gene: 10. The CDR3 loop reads CASSQPRQGSTGELFF. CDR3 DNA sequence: TGTGCCAGCAGCCAGCCGAGACAGGGGAGTACCGGGGAGCTGTTTTTT.

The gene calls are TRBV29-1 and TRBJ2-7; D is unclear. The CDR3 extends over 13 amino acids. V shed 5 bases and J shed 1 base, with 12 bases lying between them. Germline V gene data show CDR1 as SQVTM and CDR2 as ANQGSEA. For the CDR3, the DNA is TGCAGCGTTCGGGCAGGTTCATCCTACGAGCAGTACTTC. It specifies CSVRAGSSYEQYF.

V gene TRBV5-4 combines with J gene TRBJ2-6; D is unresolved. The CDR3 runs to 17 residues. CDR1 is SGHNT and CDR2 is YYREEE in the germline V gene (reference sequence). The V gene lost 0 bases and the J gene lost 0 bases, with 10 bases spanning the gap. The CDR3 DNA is TGTGCCAGCAGCTTGGAAGGGATTCGCTCTGGGGCCAACGTCCTGACTTTC. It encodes CASSLEGIRSGANVLTF.

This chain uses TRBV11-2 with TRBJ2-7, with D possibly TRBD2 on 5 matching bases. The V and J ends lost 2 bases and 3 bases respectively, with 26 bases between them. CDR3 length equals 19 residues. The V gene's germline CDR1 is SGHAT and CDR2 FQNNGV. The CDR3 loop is CASSLKSIRTPVLNYEQYF. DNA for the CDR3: TGTGCCAGCAGCTTAAAAAGTATCCGGACTCCGGTCCTGAACTACGAGCAGTACTTC.

CDR3 region: CASSIADGRYTF. CDR3 sequence (DNA): TGTGCCAGTAGTATAGCGGACGGTCGTTACACCTTC. The chain uses TRBV19 and TRBJ1-2; D is unclear. Germline V lookup: CDR1 LNHDA, CDR2 SQIVND (reference sequence). This CDR3 is built from 12 residues. V dropped 1 base and J dropped 11 bases, with 11 bases sitting between them. Supplemented by reference TRBV19 and TRBJ1-2, the full variable domain reads DGGITQSPKYLFRKEGQNVTLSCEQNLNHDAMYWYRQDPGQGLRLIYYSQIVNDFQKGDIAEGYSVSREKKESFPLTVTSAQKNPTAFYLCASSIADGRYTFGSGTRLTVV.

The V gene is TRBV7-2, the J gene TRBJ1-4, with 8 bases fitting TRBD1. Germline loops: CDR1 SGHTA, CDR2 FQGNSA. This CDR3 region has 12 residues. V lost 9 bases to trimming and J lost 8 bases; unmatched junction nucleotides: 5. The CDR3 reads CARTGGREKLFF. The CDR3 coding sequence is TGTGCCAGAACAGGGGGACGGGAAAAACTGTTTTTT.

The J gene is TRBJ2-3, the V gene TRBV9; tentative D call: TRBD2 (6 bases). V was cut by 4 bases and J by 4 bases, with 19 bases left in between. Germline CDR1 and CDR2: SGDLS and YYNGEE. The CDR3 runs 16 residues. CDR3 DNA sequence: TGTGCCAGCAGCCCCCACAACCCTAGCGACCCAGATACGCAGTATTTT. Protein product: CASSPHNPSDPDTQYF.

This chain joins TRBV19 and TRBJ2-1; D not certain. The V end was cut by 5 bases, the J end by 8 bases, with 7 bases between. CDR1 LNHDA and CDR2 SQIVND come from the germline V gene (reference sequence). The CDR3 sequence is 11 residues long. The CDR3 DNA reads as TGTGCCAGTAGTCTCTTTGATGAGCAGTTCTTC. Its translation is CASSLFDEQFF.

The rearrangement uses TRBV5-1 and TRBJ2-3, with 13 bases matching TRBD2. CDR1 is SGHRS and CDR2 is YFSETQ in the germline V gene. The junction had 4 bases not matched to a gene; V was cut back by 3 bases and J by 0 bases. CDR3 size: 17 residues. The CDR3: CASSYRLAGGSTDTQYF. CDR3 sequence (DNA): TGCGCCAGCAGCTATAGACTAGCGGGAGGTAGCACAGATACGCAGTATTTT.

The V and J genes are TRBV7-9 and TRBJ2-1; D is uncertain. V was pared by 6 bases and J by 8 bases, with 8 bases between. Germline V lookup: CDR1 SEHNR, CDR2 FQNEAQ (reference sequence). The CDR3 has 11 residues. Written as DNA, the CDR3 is TGTGCCAGCAGTCATCAGGATGAGCAGTTCTTC. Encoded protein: CASSHQDEQFF. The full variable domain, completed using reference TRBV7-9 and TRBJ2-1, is DTGVSQNPRHKITKRGQNVTFRCDPISEHNRLYWYRQTLGQGPEFLTYFQNEAQLEKSRLLSDRFSAERPKGSFSTLEIQRTEQGDSAMYLCASSHQDEQFFGPGTRLTVL.

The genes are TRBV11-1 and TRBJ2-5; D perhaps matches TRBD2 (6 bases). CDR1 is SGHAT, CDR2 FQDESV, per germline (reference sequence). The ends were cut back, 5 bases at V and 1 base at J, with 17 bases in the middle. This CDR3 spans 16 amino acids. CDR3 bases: TGTGCCAGCAGCGAGCTTAGCGGTACGATCCAAGAGACCCAGTACTTC. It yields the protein CASSELSGTIQETQYF.

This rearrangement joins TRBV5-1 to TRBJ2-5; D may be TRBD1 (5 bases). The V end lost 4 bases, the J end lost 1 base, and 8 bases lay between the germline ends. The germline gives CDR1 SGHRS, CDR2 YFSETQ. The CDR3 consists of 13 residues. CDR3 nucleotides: TGCGCCAGCAGCCCGACAGCCCAAGAGACCCAGTACTTC. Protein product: CASSPTAQETQYF.